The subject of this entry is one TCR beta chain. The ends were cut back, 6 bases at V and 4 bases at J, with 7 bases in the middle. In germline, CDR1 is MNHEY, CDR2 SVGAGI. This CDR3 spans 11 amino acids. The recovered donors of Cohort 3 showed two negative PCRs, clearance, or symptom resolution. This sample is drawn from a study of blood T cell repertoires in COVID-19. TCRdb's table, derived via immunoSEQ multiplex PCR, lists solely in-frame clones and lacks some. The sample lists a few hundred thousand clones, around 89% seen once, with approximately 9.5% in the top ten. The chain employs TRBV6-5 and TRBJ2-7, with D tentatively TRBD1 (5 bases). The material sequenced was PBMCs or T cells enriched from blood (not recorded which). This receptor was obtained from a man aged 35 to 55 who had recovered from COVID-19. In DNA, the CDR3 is TGTGCCAGCAGGAACAGGTACGAGCAGTACTTC. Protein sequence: CASRNRYEQYF.